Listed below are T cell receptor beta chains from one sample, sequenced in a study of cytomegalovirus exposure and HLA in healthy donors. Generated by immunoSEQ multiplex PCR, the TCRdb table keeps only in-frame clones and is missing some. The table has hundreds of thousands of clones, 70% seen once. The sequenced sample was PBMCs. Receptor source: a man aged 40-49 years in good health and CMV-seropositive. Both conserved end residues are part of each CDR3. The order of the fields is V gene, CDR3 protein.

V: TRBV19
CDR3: CASSPFGGTEAFF

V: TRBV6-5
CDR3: CAAALSTGSNGYTF

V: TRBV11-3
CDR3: CASSPRTSGGSGYNEQFF

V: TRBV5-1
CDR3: CASSLESSYNEQFF

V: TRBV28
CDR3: CASSPPGWEQPQHF

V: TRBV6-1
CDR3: CASSEVRTGGGYTF

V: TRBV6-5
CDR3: CASSQISGSGNTIYF

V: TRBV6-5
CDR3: CASSYGGGGQPQHF

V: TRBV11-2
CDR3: CASSLTATEAFF

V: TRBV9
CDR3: CASSVDLRGNEQFF

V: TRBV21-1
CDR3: CASILEGAPRGGYTF

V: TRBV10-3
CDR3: CAISGPGENTEAFF

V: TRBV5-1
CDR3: CASSLMGETQYF

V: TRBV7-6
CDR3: CASSWGEGLETQYF

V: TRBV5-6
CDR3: CASRPRRTGGVYGYTF